The T cell receptor beta chain described here comes from a study of blood T cell repertoires in COVID-19. Across the study: The United States, Italy and Spain provided the acute and convalescent COVID-19 samples. Nucleic acid was either cDNA or gDNA, and it came from T cells, B-cell-depleted T cells, or PBMCs.

In the original processing: Amplification of reference gene primers provided the estimated nucleated cell counts. Measured with immunoSEQ multiplex PCR; TCRdb has only the in-frame clones, and not every one. D and trimming were read from the DNA, whereas the V and J calls and clone size are those reported in that table. The repertoire consists of approximately 97,000 clones, with 90% occurring once and the leading ten covering about 1.7%. Germline V CDR1 and CDR2: MDHEN, SYDVKM. With V trimmed by 5 bases and J by 0 bases, 5 bases remained unmatched. The length of the CDR3 is 17 residues. J is TRBJ1-4 and V is TRBV28, with 11 bases fitting TRBD1. The sequenced sample consisted of peripheral blood. The receptor comes from a man in his 60s with acute or convalescent COVID-19. CDR3 in DNA: TGTGCCAGCAGTCCCCCGGGACAGGGGGCAACTAATGAAAAACTGTTTTTT. It is translated as CASSPPGQGATNEKLFF.